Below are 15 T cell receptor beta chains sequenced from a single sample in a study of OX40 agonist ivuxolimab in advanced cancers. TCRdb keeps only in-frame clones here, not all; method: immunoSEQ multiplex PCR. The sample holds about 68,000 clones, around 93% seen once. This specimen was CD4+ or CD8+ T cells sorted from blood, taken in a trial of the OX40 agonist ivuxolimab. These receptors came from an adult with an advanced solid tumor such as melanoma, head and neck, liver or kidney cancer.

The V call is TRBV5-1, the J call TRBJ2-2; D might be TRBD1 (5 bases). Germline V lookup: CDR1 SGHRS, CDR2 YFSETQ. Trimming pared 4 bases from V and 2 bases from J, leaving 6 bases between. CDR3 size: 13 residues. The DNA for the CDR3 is TGCGCCAGCAGCACAGGCAACACCGGGGAGCTGTTTTTT. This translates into CASSTGNTGELFF.

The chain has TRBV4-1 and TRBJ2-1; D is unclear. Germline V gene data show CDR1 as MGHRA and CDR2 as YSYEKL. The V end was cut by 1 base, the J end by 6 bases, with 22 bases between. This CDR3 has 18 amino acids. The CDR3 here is CASSQAAAGSSLRNEQFF. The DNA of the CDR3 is TGCGCCAGCAGCCAAGCGGCCGCAGGCAGTTCTCTTCGCAATGAGCAGTTCTTC.

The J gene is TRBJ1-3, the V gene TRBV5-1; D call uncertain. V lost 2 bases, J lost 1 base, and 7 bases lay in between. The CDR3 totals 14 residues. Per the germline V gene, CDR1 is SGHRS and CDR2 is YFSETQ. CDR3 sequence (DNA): TGCGCCAGCAGCTTATGGGGATCTGGAAACACCATATATTTT. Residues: CASSLWGSGNTIYF. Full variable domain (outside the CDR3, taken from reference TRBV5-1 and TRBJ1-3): KAGVTQTPRYLIKTRGQQVTLSCSPISGHRSVSWYQQTPGQGLQFLFEYFSETQRNKGNFPGRFSGRQFSNSRSEMNVSTLELGDSALYLCASSLWGSGNTIYFGEGSWLTVV.

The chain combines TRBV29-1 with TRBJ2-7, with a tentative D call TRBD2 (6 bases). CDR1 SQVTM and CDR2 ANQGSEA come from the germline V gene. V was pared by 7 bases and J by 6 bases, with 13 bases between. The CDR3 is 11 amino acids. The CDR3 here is CSGQLGGEQYF. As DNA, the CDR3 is TGCAGCGGTCAACTGGGAGGCGAGCAGTACTTC.

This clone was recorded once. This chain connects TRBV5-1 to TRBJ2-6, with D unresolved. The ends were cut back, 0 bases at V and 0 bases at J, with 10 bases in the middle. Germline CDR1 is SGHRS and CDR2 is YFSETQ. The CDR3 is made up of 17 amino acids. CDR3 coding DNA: TGCGCCAGCAGCTTGGCCGCCAGCTCCTCTGGGGCCAACGTCCTGACTTTC. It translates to CASSLAASSSGANVLTF.

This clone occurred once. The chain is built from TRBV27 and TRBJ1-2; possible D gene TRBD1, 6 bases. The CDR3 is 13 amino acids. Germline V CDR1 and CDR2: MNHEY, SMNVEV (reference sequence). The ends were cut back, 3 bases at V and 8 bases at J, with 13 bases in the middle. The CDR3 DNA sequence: TGTGCCAGCAGTTTGGGGGGGCGCGTCGGCTACACCTTC. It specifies CASSLGGRVGYTF.

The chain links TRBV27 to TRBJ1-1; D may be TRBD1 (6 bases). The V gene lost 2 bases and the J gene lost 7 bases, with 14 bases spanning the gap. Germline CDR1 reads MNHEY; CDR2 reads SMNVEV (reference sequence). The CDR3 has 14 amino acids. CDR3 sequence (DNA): TGTGCCAGCAGTTTACGAGGCCAGGGGAGTGAAGCTTTCTTT. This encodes CASSLRGQGSEAFF.

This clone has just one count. The CDR3 region has the DNA TGTGCCAGCAGTTTGAAGCGGACCAATGAGCAGTTCTTC. This translates into CASSLKRTNEQFF. This chain uses TRBV27 with TRBJ2-1, with D perhaps TRBD2 (5 bases). The CDR3 totals 13 residues. Trimming shortened V by 3 bases and J by 6 bases, and 9 bases separated the two germline ends. Germline V lookup: CDR1 MNHEY, CDR2 SMNVEV (reference sequence).

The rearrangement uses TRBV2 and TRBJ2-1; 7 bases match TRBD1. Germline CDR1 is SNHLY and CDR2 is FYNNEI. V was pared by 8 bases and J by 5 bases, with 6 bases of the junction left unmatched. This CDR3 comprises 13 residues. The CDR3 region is CASWGQKDNEQFF. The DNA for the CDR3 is TGTGCCAGCTGGGGACAGAAAGACAATGAGCAGTTCTTC.

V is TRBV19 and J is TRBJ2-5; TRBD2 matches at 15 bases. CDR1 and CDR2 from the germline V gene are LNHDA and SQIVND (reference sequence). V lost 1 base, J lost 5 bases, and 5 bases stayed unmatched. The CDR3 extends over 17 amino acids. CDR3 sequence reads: CASSIGGLAGGEETQYF. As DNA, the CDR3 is TGTGCCAGTAGTATAGGGGGACTAGCGGGAGGTGAGGAGACCCAGTACTTC.

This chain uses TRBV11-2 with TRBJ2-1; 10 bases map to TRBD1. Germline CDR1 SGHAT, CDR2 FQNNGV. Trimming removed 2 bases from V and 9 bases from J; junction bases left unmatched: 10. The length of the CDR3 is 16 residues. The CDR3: CASSLTGTGVQSEQFF. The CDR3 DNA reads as TGTGCCAGCAGCTTAACCGGGACAGGGGTACAAAGTGAGCAGTTCTTC.

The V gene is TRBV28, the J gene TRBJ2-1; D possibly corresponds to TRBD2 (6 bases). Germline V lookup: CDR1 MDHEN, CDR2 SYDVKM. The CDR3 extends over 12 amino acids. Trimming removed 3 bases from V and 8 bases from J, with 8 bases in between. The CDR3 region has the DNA TGTGCCAGCAGTTTGAGGAGGGATGAGCAGTTCTTC. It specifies CASSLRRDEQFF.

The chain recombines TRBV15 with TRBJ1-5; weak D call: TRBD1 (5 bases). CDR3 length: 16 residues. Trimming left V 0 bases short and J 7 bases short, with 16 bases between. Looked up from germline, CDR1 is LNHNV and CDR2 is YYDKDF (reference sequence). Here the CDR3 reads CATSRESGVGRQPQHF. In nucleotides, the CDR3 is TGTGCCACCAGCAGAGAGTCGGGGGTCGGTCGGCAGCCCCAGCATTTT.

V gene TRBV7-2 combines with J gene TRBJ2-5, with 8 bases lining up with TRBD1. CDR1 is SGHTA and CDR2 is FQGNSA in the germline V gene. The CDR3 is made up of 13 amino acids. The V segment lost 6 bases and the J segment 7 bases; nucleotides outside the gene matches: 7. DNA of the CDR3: TGTGCCAGCAGAGGACAGGGATTAGTGACCCAGTACTTC. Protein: CASRGQGLVTQYF.

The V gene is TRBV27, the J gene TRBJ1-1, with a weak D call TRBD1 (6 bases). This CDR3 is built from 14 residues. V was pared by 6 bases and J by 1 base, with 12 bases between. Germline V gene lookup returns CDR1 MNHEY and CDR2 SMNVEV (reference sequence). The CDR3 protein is CASRRQVANTEAFF. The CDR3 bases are TGTGCCAGCAGACGACAGGTGGCGAACACTGAAGCTTTCTTT.